This T cell receptor (beta chain) was sequenced during a study of PD-1 blockade in classical Hodgkin lymphoma. General study results and limits: Those patients who began receiving nivolumab less than 1 year after ASCT had lower diversity, and they were excluded.

Notes on this clone: Its antigen is not known.

Each and every patient relapsed after autologous stem cell transplantation, and patients got differing brentuximab vedotin exposure. Germline V gene data show CDR1 as SGHKS and CDR2 as YYEKEE (reference sequence). The CDR3 has 14 residues. V lost 3 bases to trimming and J lost 4 bases; unmatched junction nucleotides: 4. The table came from immunoSEQ multiplex PCR; TCRdb's copy has only in-frame clones and leaves some out. This repertoire shows 70,000 or so clones, about 92% found once; its top ten account for 8%. The TCR was taken from a human donor with classical Hodgkin lymphoma. The J gene is TRBJ1-1, the V gene TRBV5-5, with 9 positions matching TRBD1. The specimen was peripheral blood mononuclear cells (PBMCs), collected at baseline. The CDR3 reads CASSWTGVGTEAFF. The CDR3 DNA follows: TGTGCCAGCAGCTGGACAGGGGTGGGCACTGAAGCTTTCTTT.